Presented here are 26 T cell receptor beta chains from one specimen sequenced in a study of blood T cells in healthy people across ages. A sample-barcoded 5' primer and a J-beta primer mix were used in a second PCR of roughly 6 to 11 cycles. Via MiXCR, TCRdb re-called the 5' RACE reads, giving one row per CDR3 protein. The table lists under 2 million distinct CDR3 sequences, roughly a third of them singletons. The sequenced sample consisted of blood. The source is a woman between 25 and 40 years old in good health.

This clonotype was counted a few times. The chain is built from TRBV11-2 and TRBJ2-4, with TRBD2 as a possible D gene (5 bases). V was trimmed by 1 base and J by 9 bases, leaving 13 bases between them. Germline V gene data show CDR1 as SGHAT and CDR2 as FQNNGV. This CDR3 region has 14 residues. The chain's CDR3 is CASSLGAGLLIQYF. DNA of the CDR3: TGTGCCAGCAGCTTAGGCGCGGGCCTCCTCATTCAGTACTTC.

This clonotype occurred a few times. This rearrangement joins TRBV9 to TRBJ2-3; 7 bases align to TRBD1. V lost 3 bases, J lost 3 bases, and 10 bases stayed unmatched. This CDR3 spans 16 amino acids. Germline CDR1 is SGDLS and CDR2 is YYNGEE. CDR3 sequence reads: CASSETGTWTTDTQYF. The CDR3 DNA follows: TGTGCCAGCAGCGAGACAGGGACGTGGACGACAGATACGCAGTATTTT.

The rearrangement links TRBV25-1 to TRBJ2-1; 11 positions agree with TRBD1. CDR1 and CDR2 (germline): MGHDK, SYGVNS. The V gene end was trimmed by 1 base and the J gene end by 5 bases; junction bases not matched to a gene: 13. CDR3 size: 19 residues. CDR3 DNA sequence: TGTGCCAGCAGTGAATGGGCCAATTCGTGGGACAGGGGGAACAATGAGCAGTTCTTC. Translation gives CASSEWANSWDRGNNEQFF.

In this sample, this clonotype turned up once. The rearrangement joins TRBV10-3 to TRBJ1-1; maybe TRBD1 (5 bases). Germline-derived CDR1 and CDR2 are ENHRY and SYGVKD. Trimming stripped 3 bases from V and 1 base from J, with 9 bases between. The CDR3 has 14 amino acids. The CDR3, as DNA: TGTGCCATCAGTGATTTGGGGCGGAACACTGAAGCTTTCTTT. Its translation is CAISDLGRNTEAFF.

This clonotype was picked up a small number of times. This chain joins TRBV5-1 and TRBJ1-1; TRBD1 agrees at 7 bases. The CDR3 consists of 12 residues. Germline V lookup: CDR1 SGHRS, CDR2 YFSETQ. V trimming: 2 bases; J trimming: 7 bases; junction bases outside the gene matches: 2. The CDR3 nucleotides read TGCGCCAGCAGCTTCGACAGGGATGAAGCTTTCTTT. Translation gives CASSFDRDEAFF.

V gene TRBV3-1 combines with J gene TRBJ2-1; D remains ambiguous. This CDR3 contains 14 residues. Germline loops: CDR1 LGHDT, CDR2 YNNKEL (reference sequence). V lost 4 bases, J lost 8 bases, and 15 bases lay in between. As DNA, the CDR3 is TGTGCCAGCAGCCTCGTCCAACGTCCCCATGAGCAGTTCTTC. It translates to CASSLVQRPHEQFF.

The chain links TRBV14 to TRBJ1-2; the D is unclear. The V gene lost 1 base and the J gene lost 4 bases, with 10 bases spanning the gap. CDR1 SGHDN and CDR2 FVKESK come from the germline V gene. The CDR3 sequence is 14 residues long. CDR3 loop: CASSQVGQIYGYTF. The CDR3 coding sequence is TGTGCCAGCAGCCAAGTCGGGCAGATCTATGGCTACACCTTC.

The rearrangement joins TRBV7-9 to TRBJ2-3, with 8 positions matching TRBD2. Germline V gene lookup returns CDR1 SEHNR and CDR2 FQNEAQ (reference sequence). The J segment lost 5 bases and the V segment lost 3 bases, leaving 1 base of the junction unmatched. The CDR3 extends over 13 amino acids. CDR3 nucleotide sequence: TGTGCCAGCAGCTTCGGGGGGGTAGATACGCAGTATTTT. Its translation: CASSFGGVDTQYF.

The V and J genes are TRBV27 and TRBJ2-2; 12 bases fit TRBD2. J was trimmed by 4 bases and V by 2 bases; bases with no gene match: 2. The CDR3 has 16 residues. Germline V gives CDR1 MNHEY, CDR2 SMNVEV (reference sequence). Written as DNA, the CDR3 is TGTGCCAGCAGTTTACTAGCGGGAGGGCCCACCGGGGAGCTGTTTTTT. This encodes CASSLLAGGPTGELFF.

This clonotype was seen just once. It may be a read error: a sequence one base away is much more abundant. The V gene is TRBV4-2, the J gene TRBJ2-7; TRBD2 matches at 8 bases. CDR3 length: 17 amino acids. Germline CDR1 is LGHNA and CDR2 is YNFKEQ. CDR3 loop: CANSQDRQRGRTYEQYF. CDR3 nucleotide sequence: TGTGCCAACAGCCAAGATCGACAGCGGGGGAGAACCTACGAGCAGTACTTC.

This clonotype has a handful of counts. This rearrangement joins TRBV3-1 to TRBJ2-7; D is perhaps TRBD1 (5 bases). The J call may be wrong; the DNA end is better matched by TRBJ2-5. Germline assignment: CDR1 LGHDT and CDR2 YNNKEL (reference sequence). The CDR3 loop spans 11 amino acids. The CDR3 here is CASGPGETQYF. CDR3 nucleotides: TGTGCCAGCGGACCAGGGGAGACCCAGTACTTC.

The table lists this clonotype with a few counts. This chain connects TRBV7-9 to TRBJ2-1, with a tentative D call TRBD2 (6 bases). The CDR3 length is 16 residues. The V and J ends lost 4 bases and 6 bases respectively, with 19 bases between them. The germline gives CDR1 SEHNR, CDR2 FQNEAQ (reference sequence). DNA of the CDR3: TGTGCCAGCAGCTCCCTTGGGGGGAGGCATTTCAATGAGCAGTTCTTC. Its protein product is CASSSLGGRHFNEQFF.

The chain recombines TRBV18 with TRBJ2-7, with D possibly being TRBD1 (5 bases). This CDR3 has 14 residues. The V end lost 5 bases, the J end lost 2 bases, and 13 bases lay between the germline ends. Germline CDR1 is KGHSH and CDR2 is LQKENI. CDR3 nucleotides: TGTGCCAGCTCAAAGACAGCCAACACCTACGAGCAGTACTTC. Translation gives CASSKTANTYEQYF.

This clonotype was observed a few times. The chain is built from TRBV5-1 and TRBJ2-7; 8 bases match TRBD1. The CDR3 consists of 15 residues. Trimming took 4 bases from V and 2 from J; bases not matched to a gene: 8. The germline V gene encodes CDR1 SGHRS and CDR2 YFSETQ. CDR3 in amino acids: CASSPDRVAAYEQYF. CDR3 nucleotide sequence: TGCGCCAGCAGCCCGGACAGGGTGGCGGCCTACGAGCAGTACTTC.

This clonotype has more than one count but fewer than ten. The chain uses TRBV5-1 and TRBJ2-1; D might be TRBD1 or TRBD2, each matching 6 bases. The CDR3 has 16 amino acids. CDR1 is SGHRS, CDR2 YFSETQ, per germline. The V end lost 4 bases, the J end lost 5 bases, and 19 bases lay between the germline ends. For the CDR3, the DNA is TGCGCCAGCAGCATAGGGGGGCGTAATTTCCACAATGAGCAGTTCTTC. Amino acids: CASSIGGRNFHNEQFF.

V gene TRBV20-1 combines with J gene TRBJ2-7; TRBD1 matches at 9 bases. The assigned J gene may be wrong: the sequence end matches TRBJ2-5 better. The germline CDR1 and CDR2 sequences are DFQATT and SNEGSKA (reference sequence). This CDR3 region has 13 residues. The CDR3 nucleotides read TGCAGTGCTCCGGGGACAGGGACCGGGACCCAGTACTTC. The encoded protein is CSAPGTGTGTQYF.

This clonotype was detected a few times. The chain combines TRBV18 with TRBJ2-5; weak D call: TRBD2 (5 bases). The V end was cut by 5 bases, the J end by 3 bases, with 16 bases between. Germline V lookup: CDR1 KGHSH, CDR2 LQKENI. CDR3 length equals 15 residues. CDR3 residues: CASSTFGNPKETQYF. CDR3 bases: TGTGCCAGCTCAACATTCGGGAACCCTAAAGAGACCCAGTACTTC.

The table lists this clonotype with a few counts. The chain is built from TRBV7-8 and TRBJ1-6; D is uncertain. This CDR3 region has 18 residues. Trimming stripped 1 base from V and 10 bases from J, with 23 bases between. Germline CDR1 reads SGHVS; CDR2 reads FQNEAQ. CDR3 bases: TGTGCCAGCAGCTTAGGATTAAGTACCCTGGAAGGCGGATCACCCCTCCACTTT. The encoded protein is CASSLGLSTLEGGSPLHF.

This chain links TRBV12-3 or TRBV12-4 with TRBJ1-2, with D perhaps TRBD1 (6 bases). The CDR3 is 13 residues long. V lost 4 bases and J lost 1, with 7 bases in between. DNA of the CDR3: TGTGCCAGCAGTTGGACAGTTAACTATGGCTACACCTTC. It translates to CASSWTVNYGYTF.

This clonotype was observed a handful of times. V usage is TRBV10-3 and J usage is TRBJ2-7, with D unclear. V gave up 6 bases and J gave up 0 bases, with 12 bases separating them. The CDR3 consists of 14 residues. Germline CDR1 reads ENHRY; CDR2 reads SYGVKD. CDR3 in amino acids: CAIREQSSSYEQYF. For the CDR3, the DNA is TGTGCCATCAGGGAACAGTCAAGCTCCTACGAGCAGTACTTC.

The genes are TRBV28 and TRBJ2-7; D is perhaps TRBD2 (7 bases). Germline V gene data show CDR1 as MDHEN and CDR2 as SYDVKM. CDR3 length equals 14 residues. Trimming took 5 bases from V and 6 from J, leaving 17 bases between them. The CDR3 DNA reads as TGTGCCAGCAGTCGAAGCGGGGACACACGCGAGCAGTACTTC. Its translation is CASSRSGDTREQYF.

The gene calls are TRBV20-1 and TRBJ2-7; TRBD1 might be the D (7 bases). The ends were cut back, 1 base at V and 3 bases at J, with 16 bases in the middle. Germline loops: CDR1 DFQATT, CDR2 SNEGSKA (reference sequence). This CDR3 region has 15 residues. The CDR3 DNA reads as TGCAGTGCTAGAGCCCCGAGGCAGGGGGGCTACGAGCAGTACTTC. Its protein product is CSARAPRQGGYEQYF.

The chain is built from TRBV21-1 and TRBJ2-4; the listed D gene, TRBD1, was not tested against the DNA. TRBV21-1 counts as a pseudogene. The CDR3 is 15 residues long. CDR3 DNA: TGTGCCAGCAGAGGGGCGAGTCTAACCAAAAACATTCAGTACTTC. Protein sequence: CASRGASLTKNIQYF.

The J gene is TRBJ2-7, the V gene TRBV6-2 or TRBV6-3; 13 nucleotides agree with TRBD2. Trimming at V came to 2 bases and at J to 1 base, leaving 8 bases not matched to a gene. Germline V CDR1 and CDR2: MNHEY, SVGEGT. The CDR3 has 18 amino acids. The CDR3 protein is CASSYLDLTSGGSYEQYF. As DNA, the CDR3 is TGTGCCAGCAGTTACCTTGACTTGACTAGCGGGGGGTCCTACGAGCAGTACTTC.

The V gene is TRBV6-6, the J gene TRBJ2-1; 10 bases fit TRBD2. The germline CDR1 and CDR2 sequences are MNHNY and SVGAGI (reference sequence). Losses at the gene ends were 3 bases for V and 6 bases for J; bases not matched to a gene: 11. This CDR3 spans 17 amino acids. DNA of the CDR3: TGTGCCAGCAGTTATTTTCGGCTAGCGGGGGAGAGCAATGAGCAGTTCTTC. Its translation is CASSYFRLAGESNEQFF.

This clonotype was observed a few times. CDR3: CASRLDRGHAGELFF. The CDR3 DNA follows: TGTGCCAGCAGACTGGACAGGGGCCACGCCGGGGAGCTGTTTTTT. This chain joins TRBV7-9 and TRBJ2-2, with 9 bases matching TRBD1. Germline V CDR1 and CDR2: SEHNR, FQNEAQ (reference sequence). Losses at the gene ends were 6 bases for V and 6 bases for J; bases not matched to a gene: 8. This CDR3 is 15 amino acids long.